This T cell receptor (beta chain) came from a study of blood T cell repertoires in COVID-19. Germline assignment: CDR1 LNHDA and CDR2 SQIVND (reference sequence). V lost 5 bases and J lost 11, with 19 bases in between. The CDR3 runs 14 residues. Authors' processing steps: Nucleated cell counts were estimated from reference gene primer amplification. TCRdb's table, derived via immunoSEQ multiplex PCR, lists solely in-frame clones and lacks some. V, J and clone size are those of that table, while D and trimming were read from the DNA. This table has 35,000 or so clones, 89% appearing once. V is TRBV19 and J is TRBJ2-1, with a weak D call TRBD2 (6 bases). The TCR was taken from a human donor in a cohort sampled during active COVID-19. Sequencing used peripheral blood. The CDR3 DNA reads TGTGCCAGTAGTGTCACTAGCTCAGAGCCGCAGCAGTTCTTC. Translated, it gives CASSVTSSEPQQFF.